The 8 T cell receptor beta chains reported below all come from one sample, sequenced in a study of T-cell reconstitution after alpha-beta-depleted transplantation in children. Preparation of the TCRbeta library was carried out with unique molecular identifiers. TCRdb reanalysed the PCR reads using MiXCR and keeps one entry per CDR3 protein. Found here are approximately 800,000 distinct CDR3 sequences, approximately 15% of them singletons; the top ten hold roughly 5%. The starting material was PBMCs, mostly from graft donor cells, obtained 360 days after TCRalphabeta/CD19-depleted stem cell transplant. The source is a male patient aged 5 to 17 who had a stem cell transplant for acute lymphoblastic leukemia, so the T cells may come from the graft donor.

Ten or more counts support this clonotype. V usage is TRBV29-1 and J usage is TRBJ2-7; no reliable D call. The CDR3 runs to 12 residues. The ends were cut back, 3 bases at V and 2 bases at J, with 8 bases in the middle. CDR1 and CDR2 (germline): SQVTM, ANQGSEA. The CDR3 sequence is CSVERNPYEQYF. In DNA, the CDR3 is TGCAGCGTTGAGAGGAATCCCTACGAGCAGTACTTC.

This clonotype was found a few times. The chain links TRBV12-3 or TRBV12-4 to TRBJ2-4; 14 nucleotides match TRBD2. With V trimmed by 5 bases and J by 2 bases, 14 bases remained unmatched. This CDR3 has 20 amino acids. The CDR3 region is CASSTTGTSGSPVSKNIQYF. DNA for the CDR3: TGTGCCAGCAGTACAACCGGGACTAGCGGGAGTCCGGTATCCAAAAACATTCAGTACTTC.

The chain joins TRBV5-1 to TRBJ2-2; 9 bases agree with TRBD1. Germline trimming cut 3 bases from V and 2 bases from J; bases unmatched to any gene: 8. Germline V gives CDR1 SGHRS, CDR2 YFSETQ. The CDR3 consists of 17 residues. The CDR3 DNA is TGCGCCAGCAGCTCGCCGACGGGACAGGGAAACACCGGGGAGCTGTTTTTT. Residues: CASSSPTGQGNTGELFF.

The chain employs TRBV6-1 and TRBJ2-3; 8 positions agree with TRBD2. CDR1 is MNHNS, CDR2 SASEGT, per germline. V shed 2 bases and J 1 base; nucleotides not matched to a gene: 2. The CDR3 is 15 amino acids. The DNA for the CDR3 is TGTGCCAGCAGTGAACAGACTAGCGGCACAGATACGCAGTATTTT. Translating it yields CASSEQTSGTDTQYF.

This clonotype was picked up a small number of times. The chain employs TRBV7-9 and TRBJ2-1, with a weak D call TRBD1 (6 bases). V lost 7 bases and J 2 bases, leaving 18 bases between the germline ends. Germline V gives CDR1 SEHNR, CDR2 FQNEAQ (reference sequence). CDR3 length: 16 residues. This CDR3 reads CASITGPGYTYNEQFF. The CDR3 DNA follows: TGTGCCAGCATTACAGGGCCGGGATATACCTACAATGAGCAGTTCTTC.

The gene calls are TRBV12-3 or TRBV12-4 and TRBJ2-1, with no clear D. The CDR3 covers 14 residues. V was clipped by 7 bases and J by 0 bases, with 10 bases between them. The CDR3 sequence: CASTRVSSYNEQFF. CDR3 bases: TGTGCCAGCACCCGAGTGAGCTCCTACAATGAGCAGTTCTTC.

In its sample, this clonotype was seen many times. The CDR3 region has the DNA TGTGCCAGCAGTTTTACAGCGACCTACGAGCAGTACTTC. It codes for CASSFTATYEQYF. The rearrangement links TRBV27 to TRBJ2-7; D remains unclear. This CDR3 comprises 13 residues. The germline V gene has CDR1 MNHEY and CDR2 SMNVEV (reference sequence). Trimming removed 3 bases at V and 2 bases at J, with 8 bases between.

As to this clonotype: A read error may be the cause here, since a much bigger clone is one base away. The rearrangement uses TRBV20-1 and TRBJ1-1; TRBD1 aligns across 7 bases. CDR1 is DFQATT, CDR2 SNEGSKA, per germline (reference sequence). The CDR3 totals 15 residues. CDR3 sequence (DNA): TGCTGTGCCTACTCAGGAGGGACAGAGAACACTGAAGCTTTCTTT. It encodes CCAYSGGTENTEAFF.